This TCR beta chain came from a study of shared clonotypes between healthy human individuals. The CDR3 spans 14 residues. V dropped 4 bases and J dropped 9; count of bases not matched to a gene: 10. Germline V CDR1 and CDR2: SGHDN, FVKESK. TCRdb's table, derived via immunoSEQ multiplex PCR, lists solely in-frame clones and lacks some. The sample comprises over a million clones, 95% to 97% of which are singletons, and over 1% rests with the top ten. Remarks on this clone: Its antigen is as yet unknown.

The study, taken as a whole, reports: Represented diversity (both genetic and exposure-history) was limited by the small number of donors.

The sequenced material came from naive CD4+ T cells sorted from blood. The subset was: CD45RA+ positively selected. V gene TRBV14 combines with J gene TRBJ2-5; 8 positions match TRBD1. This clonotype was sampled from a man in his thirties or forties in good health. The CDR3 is CASSPDRTGRPQYF. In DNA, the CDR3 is TGTGCCAGCAGCCCCGACAGGACAGGGCGACCCCAGTACTTC.